This TCR beta chain was profiled in a study of shared clonotypes between healthy human individuals. General study points: Researchers found naive subsets generally carried larger estimated richness than memory subsets.

Points on this clone: Its antigen is unidentified.

Between the trimmed V and J ends, which lost 4 bases and 6 bases, there was a span of 9 bases. This CDR3 has 13 amino acids. CDR1 is MNHNS, CDR2 SASEGT, per germline. Measured with immunoSEQ multiplex PCR; TCRdb has only the in-frame clones, and not every one. The sample lists approximately 2.1 million clones, more than 85% occurring once. The chain couples TRBV6-1 to TRBJ2-2; D not resolved. The sample was naive CD4+ T cells from PBMCs. Indicated subset: CD45RA+ positively selected. This receptor was obtained from a man aged 18 to 29 in good health. Some clones in this sample may be carry-over from other donors' samples. The CDR3 is CASSGTVSGELFF. CDR3 DNA sequence: TGTGCCAGCAGTGGAACAGTTTCCGGGGAGCTGTTTTTT.